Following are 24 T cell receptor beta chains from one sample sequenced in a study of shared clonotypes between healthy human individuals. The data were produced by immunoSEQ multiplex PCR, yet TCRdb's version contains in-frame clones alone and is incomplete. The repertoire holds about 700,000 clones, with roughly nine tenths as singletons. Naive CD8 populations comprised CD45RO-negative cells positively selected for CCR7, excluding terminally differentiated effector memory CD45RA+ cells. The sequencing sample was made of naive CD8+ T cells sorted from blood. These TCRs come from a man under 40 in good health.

CDR3 coding DNA: TGCGCCAGCAGCTTATTCACGACCAAATCTGTAAACACTGAAGCTTTCTTT. Translated, it gives CASSLFTTKSVNTEAFF. The V gene is TRBV5-1, the J gene TRBJ1-1, with D unclear. The CDR3 covers 17 residues. Trimming took 2 bases from V and 2 from J, leaving 19 bases between them. CDR1 and CDR2 (germline): SGHRS, YFSETQ. Full variable domain (rest looked up from reference TRBV5-1 and TRBJ1-1): KAGVTQTPRYLIKTRGQQVTLSCSPISGHRSVSWYQQTPGQGLQFLFEYFSETQRNKGNFPGRFSGRQFSNSRSEMNVSTLELGDSALYLCASSLFTTKSVNTEAFFGQGTRLTVV.

Here the CDR3 reads CATSGDRGTGVHEQYF. In nucleotides, the CDR3 is TGTGCCACCAGCGGCGACCGCGGGACAGGGGTTCACGAGCAGTACTTC. V usage is TRBV15 and J usage is TRBJ2-7; TRBD1 agrees at 10 bases. The J segment lost 5 bases and the V segment lost 5 bases, leaving 12 bases of the junction unmatched. The CDR3 is made up of 16 amino acids. Germline V CDR1 and CDR2: LNHNV, YYDKDF (reference sequence).

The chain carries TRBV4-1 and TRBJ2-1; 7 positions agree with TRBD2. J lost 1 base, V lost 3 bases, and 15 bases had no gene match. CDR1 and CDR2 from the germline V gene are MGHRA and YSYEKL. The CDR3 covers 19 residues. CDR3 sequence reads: CASSHGPRENLLSYNEQFF. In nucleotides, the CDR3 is TGCGCCAGCAGCCACGGACCGCGGGAGAATCTACTATCCTACAATGAGCAGTTCTTC.

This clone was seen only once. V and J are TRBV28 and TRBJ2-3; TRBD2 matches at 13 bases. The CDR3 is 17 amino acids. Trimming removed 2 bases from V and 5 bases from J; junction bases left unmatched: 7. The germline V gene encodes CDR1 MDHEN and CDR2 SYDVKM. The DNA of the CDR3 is TGTGCCAGCAGTTTAGTCGGACTAGCGGGAGTAAGAGATACGCAGTATTTT. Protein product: CASSLVGLAGVRDTQYF.

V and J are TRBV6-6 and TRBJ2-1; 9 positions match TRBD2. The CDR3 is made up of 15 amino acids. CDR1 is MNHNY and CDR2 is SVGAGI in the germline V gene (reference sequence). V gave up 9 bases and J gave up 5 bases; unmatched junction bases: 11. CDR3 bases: TGTGCCAGTAGTGACGGGGCTAGCGGGAACAATGAGCAGTTCTTC. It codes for CASSDGASGNNEQFF.

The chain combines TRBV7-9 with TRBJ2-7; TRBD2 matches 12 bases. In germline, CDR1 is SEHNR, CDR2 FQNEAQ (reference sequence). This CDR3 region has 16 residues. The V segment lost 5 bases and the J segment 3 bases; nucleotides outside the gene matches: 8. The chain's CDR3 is CASSDQKLAGGYEQYF. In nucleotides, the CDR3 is TGTGCCAGCAGCGATCAGAAACTAGCGGGAGGCTACGAGCAGTACTTC.

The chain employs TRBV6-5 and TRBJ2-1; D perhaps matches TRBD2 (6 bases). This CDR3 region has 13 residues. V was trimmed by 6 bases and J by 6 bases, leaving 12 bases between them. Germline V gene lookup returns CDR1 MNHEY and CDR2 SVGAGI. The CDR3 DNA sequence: TGTGCCAGCAGCCCATGGGGGGTCAATGAGCAGTTCTTC. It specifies CASSPWGVNEQFF.

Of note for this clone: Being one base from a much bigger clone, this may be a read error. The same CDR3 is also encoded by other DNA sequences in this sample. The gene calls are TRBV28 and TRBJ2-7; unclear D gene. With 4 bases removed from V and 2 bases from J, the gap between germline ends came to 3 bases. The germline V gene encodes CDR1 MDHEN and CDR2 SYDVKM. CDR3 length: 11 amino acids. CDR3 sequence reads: CASSSAYEQYF. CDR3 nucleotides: TGTGCCAGCAGTTCCGCCTACGAGCAGTACTTC.

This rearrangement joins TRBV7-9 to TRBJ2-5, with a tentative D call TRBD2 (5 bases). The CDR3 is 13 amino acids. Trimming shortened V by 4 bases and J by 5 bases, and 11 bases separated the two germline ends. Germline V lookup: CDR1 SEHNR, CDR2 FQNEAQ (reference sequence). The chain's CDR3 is CASSYRGWETQYF. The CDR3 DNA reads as TGTGCCAGCAGCTACCGGGGTTGGGAGACCCAGTACTTC.

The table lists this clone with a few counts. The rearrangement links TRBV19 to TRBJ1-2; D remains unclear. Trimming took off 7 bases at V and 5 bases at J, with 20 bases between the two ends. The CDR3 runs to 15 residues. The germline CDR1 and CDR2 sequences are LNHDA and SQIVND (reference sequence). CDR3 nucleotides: TGTGCCAGTACCGTAGACGTGTTGGGCGGATATGGCTACACCTTC. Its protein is CASTVDVLGGYGYTF.

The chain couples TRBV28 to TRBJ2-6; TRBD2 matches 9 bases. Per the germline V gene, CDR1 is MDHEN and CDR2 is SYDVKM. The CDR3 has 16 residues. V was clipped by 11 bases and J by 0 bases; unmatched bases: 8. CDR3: CAGGGGEVSGANVLTF. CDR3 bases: TGTGCCGGCGGCGGGGGGGAAGTCTCTGGGGCCAACGTCCTGACTTTC.

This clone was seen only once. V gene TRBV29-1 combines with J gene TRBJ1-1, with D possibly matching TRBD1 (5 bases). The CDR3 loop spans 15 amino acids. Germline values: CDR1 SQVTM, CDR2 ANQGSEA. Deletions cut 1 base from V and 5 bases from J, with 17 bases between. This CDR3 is CSVEGRPDGGTEAFF. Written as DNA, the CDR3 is TGCAGCGTTGAAGGGCGGCCCGACGGGGGGACTGAAGCTTTCTTT.

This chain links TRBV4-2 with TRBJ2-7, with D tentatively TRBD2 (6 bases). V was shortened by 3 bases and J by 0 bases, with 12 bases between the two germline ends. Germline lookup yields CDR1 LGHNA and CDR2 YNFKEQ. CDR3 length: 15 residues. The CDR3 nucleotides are TGTGCCAGCAGCCACAGGGAAGCGGGCTCCTACGAGCAGTACTTC. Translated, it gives CASSHREAGSYEQYF.

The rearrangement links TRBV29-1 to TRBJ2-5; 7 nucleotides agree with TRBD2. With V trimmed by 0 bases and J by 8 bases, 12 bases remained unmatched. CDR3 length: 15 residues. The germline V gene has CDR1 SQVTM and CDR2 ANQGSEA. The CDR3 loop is CSVEDLSRERLTQYF. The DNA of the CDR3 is TGCAGCGTTGAAGATCTCTCGCGGGAGCGGTTAACCCAGTACTTC.

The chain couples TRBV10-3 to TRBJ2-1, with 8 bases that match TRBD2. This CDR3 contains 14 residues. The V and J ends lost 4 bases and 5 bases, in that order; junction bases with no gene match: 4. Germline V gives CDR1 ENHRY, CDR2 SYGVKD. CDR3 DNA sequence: TGTGCCATCAGTGGACTAGCGACCGACAATGAGCAGTTCTTC. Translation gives CAISGLATDNEQFF.

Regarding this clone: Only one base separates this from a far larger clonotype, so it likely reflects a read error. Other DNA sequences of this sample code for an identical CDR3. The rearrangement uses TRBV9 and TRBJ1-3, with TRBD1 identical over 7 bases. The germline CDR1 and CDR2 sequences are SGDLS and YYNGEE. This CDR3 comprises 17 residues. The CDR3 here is CASSVGSGQSSGNTIYF. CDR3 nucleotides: TGTGCCAGCAGCGTAGGATCGGGACAGAGCTCTGGAAACACCATATACTTT.

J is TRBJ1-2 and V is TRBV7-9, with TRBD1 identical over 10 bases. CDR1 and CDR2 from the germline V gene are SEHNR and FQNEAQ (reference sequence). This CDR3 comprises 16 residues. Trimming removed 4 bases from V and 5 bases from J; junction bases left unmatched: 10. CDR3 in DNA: TGTGCCAGCAGCTCCTCACGGGACAGGGGATTGTATGGCTACACCTTC. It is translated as CASSSSRDRGLYGYTF.

The CDR3 DNA is TGTGCCAGCAGCTTTGCGGGAGGGCTGGAGACCCAGTACTTC. Its translation: CASSFAGGLETQYF. The chain couples TRBV5-4 to TRBJ2-5; 9 bases match TRBD2. Germline V gene sequence: CDR1 SGHNT, CDR2 YYREEE (reference sequence). V shed 2 bases, J shed 5 bases, and the junction held 4 bases outside the gene matches. CDR3 size: 14 residues. The full variable domain, in which reference TRBV5-4 and TRBJ2-5 provide the parts outside the CDR3, is ETGVTQSPTHLIKTRGQQVTLRCSSQSGHNTVSWYQQALGQGPQFIFQYYREEENGRGNFPPRFSGLQFPNYSSELNVNALELDDSALYLCASSFAGGLETQYFGPGTRLLVL.

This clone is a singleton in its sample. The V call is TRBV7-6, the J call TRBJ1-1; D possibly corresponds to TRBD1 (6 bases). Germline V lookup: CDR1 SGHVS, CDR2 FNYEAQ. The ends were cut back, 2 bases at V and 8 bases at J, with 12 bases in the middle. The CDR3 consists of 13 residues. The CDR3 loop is CASSLMGQSEAFF. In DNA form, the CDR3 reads TGTGCCAGCAGCTTAATGGGACAATCCGAAGCTTTCTTT. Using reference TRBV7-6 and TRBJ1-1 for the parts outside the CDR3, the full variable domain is GAGVSQSPRYKVTKRGQDVALRCDPISGHVSLYWYRQALGQGPEFLTYFNYEAQQDKSGLPNDRFSAERPEGSISTLTIQRTEQRDSAMYRCASSLMGQSEAFFGQGTRLTVV.

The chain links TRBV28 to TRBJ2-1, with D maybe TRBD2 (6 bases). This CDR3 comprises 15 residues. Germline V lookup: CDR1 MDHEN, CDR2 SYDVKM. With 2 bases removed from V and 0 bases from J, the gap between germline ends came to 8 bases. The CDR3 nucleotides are TGTGCCAGCAGTTTAACGGGAGACTCCTACAATGAGCAGTTCTTC. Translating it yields CASSLTGDSYNEQFF.

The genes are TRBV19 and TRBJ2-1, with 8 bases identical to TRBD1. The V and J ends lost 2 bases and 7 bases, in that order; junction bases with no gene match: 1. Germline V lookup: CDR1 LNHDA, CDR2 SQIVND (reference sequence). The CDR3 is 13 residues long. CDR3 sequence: CASSIQGANEQFF. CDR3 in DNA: TGTGCCAGTAGTATACAGGGGGCGAATGAGCAGTTCTTC.

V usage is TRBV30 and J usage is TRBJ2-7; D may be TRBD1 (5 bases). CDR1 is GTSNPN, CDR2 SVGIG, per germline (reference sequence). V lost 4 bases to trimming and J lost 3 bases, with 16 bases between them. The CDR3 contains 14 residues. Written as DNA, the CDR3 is TGTGCCTGGACCTCAGTGACAGCGATCTACGAGCAGTACTTC. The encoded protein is CAWTSVTAIYEQYF.

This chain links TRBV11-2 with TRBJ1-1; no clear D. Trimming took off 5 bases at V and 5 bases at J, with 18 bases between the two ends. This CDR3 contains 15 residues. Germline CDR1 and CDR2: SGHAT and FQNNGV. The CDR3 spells CASSSPGGLGTEAFF. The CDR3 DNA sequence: TGTGCCAGCAGCAGCCCGGGAGGTTTGGGGACTGAAGCTTTCTTT. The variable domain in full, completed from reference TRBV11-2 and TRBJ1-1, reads EAGVAQSPRYKIIEKRQSVAFWCNPISGHATLYWYQQILGQGPKLLIQFQNNGVVDDSQLPKDRFSAERLKGVDSTLKIQPAKLEDSAVYLCASSSPGGLGTEAFFGQGTRLTVV.

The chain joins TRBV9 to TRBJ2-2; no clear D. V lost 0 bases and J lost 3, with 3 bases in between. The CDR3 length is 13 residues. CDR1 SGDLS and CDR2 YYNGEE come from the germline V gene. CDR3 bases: TGTGCCAGCAGCGTAGCATACACCGGGGAGCTGTTTTTT. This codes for CASSVAYTGELFF. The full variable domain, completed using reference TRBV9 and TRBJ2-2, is DSGVTQTPKHLITATGQRVTLRCSPRSGDLSVYWYQQSLDQGLQFLIQYYNGEERAKGNILERFSAQQFPDLHSELNLSSLELGDSALYFCASSVAYTGELFFGEGSRLTVL.